This TCR beta chain was sequenced in a study of cytomegalovirus exposure and HLA in healthy donors (dated by TCRdb to about 2017). Regarding the complete study: A later analysis indicated that the 130 or so validation repertoires were generated on the platform also employed for the 700 or so repertoires of the first cohort. The study aimed to test whether signatures of past pathogen exposure could be identified by cataloging public T cell receptors. In addition to the first cohort of 666 subjects, a separate validation cohort of under 150 different subjects was used. To predict cytomegalovirus infection status, the study brought together high-throughput TCR immunosequencing, statistical association of individual TCRs with disease status, and machine learning. General findings and caveats noted by the study authors: The authors suggested that the approach could potentially be generalized to other disease states and immunological phenotypes. Three of the identified cytomegalovirus-associated TCR beta chains were confirmed in vitro to be specific for cytomegalovirus antigens. In the study, 164 TCR beta chains were listed as associated with cytomegalovirus. In a later analysis, TCRs clustered in the first cohort were found to also tend to co-occur in the 120 validation repertoires, with 94% of cluster scores above 0. The classifier was reported to diagnose cytomegalovirus status with high specificity and sensitivity in both the original and validation cohorts. All 120 or so repertoires were used to score co-occurrence in the validation cohort in a later analysis, because that analysis had no HLA typing for the cohort. Most TCR sequences were observed very rarely across donors, whereas some public TCRs were present in many individuals.

Comment on this clone: Which antigen it targets is not known. There are no base qualities to consult, and no much larger clone falls within one base.

The CDR3 starts with the cysteine, ends with the phenylalanine, and has 14 residues. CDR3 DNA only is kept here, 42 bases in frame from base 1. In the germline V gene (reference sequence), CDR1 corresponds to SEHNR and CDR2 to FQNEAQ. The V end gives up 5 bases and the J end 4 bases, leaving 6 bases in the junction not matched to a gene. Donors formed part of the validation cohort, which comprised over a hundred subjects and was distinct from the first cohort of 550 to 850 subjects. The library was prepared using the immunoSEQ multiplex PCR assay. From the authors' description of their analysis: To diagnose cytomegalovirus status from the catalog of TCR beta chain sequences, a statistical classification framework was built. What TCRdb holds here is the immuneACCESS table cut down to in-frame rearrangements. Part of the clones is not present; checked against another copy, under half of the missing clones reflect an unresolved V gene, and the others are unexplained. That table supplies the V and J calls and clone size; D and trimming were determined from the DNA. The sample table lists about 60,000 clones, 90% to 97% of them with a count of one. The ten most abundant clones make up 0.85% to 1% of the sample.

The chain uses TRBV7-9 and TRBJ2-7, with TRBD1 matching 9 junction bases. This TCR derives from a man aged 18-30 years in good health and CMV-seronegative. Material for sequencing was PBMCs. This receptor carries the CDR3 CASSGRQGVYEQYF. The DNA sequence is TGTGCCAGCAGCGGGCGACAGGGGGTATACGAGCAGTACTTC.